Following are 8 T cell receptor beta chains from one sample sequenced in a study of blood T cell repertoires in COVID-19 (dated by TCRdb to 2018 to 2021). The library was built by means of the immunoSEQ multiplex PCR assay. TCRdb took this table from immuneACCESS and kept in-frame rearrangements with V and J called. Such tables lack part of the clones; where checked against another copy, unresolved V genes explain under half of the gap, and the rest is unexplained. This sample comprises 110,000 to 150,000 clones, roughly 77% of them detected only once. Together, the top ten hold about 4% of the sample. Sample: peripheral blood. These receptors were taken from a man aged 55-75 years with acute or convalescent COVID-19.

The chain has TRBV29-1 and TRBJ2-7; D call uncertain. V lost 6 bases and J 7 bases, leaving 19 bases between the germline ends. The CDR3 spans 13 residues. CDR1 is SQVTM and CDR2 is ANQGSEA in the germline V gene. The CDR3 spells CSVVTSAAWEQYF. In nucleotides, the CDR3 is TGCAGCGTGGTCACCTCCGCGGCCTGGGAGCAGTACTTC.

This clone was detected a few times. CDR3 DNA: TGTGCCAGCAGCTTAGTTGAGACATTCCCCTACGAGCAGTACTTC. It encodes CASSLVETFPYEQYF. The chain carries TRBV5-6 and TRBJ2-7; D is unresolved. This CDR3 is 15 amino acids long. Germline lookup yields CDR1 SGHDT and CDR2 YYEEEE. Between the trimmed V and J ends, which lost 2 bases and 2 bases, there was a span of 14 bases.

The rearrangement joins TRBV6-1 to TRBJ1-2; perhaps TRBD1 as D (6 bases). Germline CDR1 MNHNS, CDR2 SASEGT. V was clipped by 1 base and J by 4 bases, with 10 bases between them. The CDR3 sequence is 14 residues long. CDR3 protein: CASSEDRAPYGYTF. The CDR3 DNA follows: TGTGCCAGCAGTGAAGACAGGGCTCCCTATGGCTACACCTTC.

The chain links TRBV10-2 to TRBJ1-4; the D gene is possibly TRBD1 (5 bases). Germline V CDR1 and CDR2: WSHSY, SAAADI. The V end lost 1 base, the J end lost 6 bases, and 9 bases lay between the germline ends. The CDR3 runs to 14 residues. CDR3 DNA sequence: TGCGCCAGCAGTGAGTTGGCAGGGTATGAAAAACTGTTTTTT. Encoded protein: CASSELAGYEKLFF.

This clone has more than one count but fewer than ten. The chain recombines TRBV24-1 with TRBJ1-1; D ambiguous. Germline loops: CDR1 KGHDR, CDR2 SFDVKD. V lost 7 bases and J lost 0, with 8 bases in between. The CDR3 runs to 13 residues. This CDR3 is CATRGLLNTEAFF. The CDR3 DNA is TGTGCCACCAGAGGACTGCTGAACACTGAAGCTTTCTTT.

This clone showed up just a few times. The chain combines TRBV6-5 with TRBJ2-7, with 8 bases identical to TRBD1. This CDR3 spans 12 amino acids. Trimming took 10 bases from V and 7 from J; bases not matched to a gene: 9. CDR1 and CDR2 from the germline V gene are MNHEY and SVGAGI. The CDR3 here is CATRTGFGEQYF. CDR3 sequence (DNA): TGTGCCACCCGGACAGGGTTTGGTGAGCAGTACTTC.

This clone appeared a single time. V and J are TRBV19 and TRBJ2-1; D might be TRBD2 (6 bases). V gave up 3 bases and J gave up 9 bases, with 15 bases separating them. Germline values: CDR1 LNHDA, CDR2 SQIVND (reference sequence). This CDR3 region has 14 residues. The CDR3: CASSIAMYGGEQFF. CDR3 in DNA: TGTGCCAGTAGTATTGCCATGTACGGGGGTGAGCAGTTCTTC.

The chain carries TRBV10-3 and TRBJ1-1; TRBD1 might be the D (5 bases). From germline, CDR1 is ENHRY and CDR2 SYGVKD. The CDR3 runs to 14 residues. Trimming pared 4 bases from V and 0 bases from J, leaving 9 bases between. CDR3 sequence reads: CAISGGVMNTEAFF. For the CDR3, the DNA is TGTGCCATCAGTGGGGGGGTCATGAACACTGAAGCTTTCTTT.